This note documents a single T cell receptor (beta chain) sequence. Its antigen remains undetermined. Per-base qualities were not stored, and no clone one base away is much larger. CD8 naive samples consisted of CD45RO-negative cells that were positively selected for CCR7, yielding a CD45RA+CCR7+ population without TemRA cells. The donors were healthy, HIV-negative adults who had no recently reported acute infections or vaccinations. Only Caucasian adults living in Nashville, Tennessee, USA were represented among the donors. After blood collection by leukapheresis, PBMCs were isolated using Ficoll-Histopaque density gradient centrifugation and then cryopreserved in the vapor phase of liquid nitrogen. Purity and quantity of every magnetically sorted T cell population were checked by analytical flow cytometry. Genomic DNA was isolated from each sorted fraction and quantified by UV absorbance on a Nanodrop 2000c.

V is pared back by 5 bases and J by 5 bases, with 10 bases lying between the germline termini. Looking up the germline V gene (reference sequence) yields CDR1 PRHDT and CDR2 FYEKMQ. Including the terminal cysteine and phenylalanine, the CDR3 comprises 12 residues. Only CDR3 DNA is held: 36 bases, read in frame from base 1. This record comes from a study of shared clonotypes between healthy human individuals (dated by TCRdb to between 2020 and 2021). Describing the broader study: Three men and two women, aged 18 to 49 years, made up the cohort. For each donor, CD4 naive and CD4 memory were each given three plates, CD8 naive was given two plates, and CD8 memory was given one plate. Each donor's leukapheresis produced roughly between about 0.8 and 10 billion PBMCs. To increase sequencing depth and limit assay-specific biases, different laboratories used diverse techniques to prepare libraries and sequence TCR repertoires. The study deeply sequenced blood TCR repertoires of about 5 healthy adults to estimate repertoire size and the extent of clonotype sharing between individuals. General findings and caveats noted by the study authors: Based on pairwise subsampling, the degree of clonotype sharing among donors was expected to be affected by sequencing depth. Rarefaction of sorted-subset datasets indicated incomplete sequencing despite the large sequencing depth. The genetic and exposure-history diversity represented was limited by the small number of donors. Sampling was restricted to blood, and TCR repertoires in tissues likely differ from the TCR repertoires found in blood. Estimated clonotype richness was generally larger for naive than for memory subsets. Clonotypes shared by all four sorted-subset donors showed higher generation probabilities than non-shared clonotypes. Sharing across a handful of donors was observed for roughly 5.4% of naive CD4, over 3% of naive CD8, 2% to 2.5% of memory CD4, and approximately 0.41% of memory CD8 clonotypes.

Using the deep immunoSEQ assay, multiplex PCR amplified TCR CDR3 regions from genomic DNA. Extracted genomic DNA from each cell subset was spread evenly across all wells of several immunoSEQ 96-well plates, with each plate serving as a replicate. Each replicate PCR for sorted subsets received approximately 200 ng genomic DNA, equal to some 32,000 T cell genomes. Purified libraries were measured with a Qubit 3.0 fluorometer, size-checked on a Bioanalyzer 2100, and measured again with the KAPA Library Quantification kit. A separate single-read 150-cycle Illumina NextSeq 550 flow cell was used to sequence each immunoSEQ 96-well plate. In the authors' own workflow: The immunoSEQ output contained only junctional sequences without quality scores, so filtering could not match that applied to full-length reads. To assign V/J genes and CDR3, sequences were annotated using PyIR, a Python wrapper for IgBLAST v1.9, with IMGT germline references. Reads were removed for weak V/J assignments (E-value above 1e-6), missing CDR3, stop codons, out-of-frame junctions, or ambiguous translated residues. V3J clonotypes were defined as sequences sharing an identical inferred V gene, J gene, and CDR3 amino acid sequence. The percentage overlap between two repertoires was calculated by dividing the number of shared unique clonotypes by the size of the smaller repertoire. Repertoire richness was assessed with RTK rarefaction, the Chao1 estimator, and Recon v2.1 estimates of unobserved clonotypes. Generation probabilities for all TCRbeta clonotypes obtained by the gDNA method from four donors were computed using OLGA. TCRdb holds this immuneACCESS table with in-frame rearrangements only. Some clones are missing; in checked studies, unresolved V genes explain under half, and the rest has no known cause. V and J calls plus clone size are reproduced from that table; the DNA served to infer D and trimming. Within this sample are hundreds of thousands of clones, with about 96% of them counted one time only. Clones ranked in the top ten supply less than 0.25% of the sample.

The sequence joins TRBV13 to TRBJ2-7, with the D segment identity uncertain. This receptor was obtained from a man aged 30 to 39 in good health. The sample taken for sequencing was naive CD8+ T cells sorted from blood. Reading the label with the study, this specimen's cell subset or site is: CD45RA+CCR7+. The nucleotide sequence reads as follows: TGTGCCAGCAGCCCTGTTGTGAACGAGCAGTACTTC. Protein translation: CASSPVVNEQYF.